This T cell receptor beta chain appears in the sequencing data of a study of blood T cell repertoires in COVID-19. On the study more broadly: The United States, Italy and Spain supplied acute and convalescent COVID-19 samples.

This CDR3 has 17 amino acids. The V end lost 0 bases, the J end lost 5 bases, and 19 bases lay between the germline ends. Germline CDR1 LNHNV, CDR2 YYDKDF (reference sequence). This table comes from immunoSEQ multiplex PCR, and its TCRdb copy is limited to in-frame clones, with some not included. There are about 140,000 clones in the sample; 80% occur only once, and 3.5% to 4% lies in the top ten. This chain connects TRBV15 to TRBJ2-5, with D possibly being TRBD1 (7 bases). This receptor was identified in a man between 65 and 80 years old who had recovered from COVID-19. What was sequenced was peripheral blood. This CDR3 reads CATSRDLPGGSLETQYF. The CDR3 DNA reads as TGTGCCACCAGCAGAGATCTCCCAGGGGGGTCCCTGGAGACCCAGTACTTC.